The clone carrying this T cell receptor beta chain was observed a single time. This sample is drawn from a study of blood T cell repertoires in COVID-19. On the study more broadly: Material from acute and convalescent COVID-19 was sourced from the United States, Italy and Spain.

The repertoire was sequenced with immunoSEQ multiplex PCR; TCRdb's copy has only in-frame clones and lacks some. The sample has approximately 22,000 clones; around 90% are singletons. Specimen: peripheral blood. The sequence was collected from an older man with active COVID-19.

This chain's CDR3 is CASSQGARVHNEQFF. The DNA of the CDR3 is TGTGCCAGCAGCCAAGGGGCGCGGGTCCACAATGAGCAGTTCTTC. The chain carries TRBV3-1 (or the pseudogene TRBV3-2) and TRBJ2-1; a weak D match, TRBD2 (5 bases). Germline CDR1 LGHDT, CDR2 YNNKEL (reference sequence). V was pared by 1 base and J by 5 bases, with 12 bases between. The CDR3 extends over 15 amino acids.